This TCR beta chain emerged from a study of T cell responses to AZD1222 COVID-19 vaccine (dated by TCRdb to the early 2020s). Background for the entire study: AZD1222 recipients with second doses at about 4 weeks or about 12 weeks were pooled, because spike-specific TCR depth and breadth did not differ between schedules. TCR sequencing covered roughly 230 trial participants: 207 given two doses of AZD1222 and around 26 given two doses of MenACWY control vaccine. Trial participants were enrolled into age subgroups of 18-55, 56-69 and 70-plus years, which contained about 150, 28 and 57 TCR-sequenced participants, respectively.

The time point tag for this specimen amounts to: baseline before first vaccination. The vaccinee samples were drawn from two UK trials, COV001 and COV002, one of which was a single-blind randomized controlled phase 2/3 trial testing AZD1222 (ChAdOx1 nCoV-19) in healthy adults. For TCRbeta chain sequencing, PBMC samples were collected from trial participants at day 0 and at day 28 after the second dose. The CDR3 regions of human TCRbeta chains were analyzed by immunosequencing. The paper's data handling went like this. Repertoire TCRs were checked for matches against a reference library of SARS-CoV-2-specific TCRs that had been generated using the MIRA antigen-specificity platform. Breadth was defined as the fraction of unique TCRs that were SARS-CoV-2-associated, and depth was defined as the fraction of total T cells that were SARS-CoV-2-associated. Using the MIRA data, each spike-specific TCR was assigned both to the spike region to which the TCR was reactive and to a CD4 or CD8 class. Log10-transformed breadth and depth values were compared by one-way ANOVA with Sidak's multiple comparisons tests. TCRdb carries this immuneACCESS record with in-frame sequences only. Its versions omit some clonotypes, under half of them owing to an unresolved V gene in the studies checked, with the rest unexplained. That table gives V, J and clone size, and the DNA gave D and trimming. The sample yields approximately 100,000 clones; 88% were counted once. The biggest ten clones account for roughly 22% of the sample.

Study-wide findings and limitations: Participants were mostly white British and included more females than males, and it was suggested by the authors that clonal diversity may have been underestimated. Only a handful of AZD1222 recipients were SARS-CoV-2 seropositive at baseline, limiting conclusions about previously exposed vaccinees. A significant rise in spike-specific TCR breadth and depth was observed after two AZD1222 doses relative to day 0 and relative to MenACWY recipients. Reportedly, close to half of the unique spike-specific TCRs recognized epitopes lying outside the regions that are mutated in the B.1.351 and B.1.1.7 variants. In the small 56-69-year group, the increase in depth fell short of significance, most likely because of low power. No day 14 peak-response samples were available, so repertoires were characterized only after the peak T cell response. CD4 TCRs associated with the vaccine covered the entire spike protein, and the dominant responses were in regions 160-218 and 743-854.

The count of this clone is one. Its antigen target is currently unknown. No base quality information exists; no much larger clone differs at one position. The germline V gene yields SGHTA for CDR1 and FQGNSA for CDR2. V lost 1 base and J lost 10 bases; the stretch between them is 8 bases long. The CDR3 sequence holds 13 residues, the cysteine and phenylalanine included. The retained sequence is limited to the CDR3, 39 bases, with the frame set at the first base. The V gene is TRBV7-2 and the J gene is TRBJ1-6; a confident D gene designation cannot be given. This sequence originates from an adult in good health. This specimen was peripheral blood, taken on day 0 of AZD1222 vaccination. The CDR3 has the sequence CASSLGRRSPLHF. The bases are TGTGCCAGCAGCTTAGGGCGCCGCTCACCCCTCCACTTT.